Described below is a single TCR beta chain sequence and its context. Its antigen remains unknown. The data are from a study of identical twins. Regarding the study as a whole: Low generation-probability sequences were in excess among twin-shared out-of-frame alpha sequences. Cross-sectional statistics underpinned the conclusions; the same donors were not followed. With abundant cord blood beta clonotypes, insertions were fewer; memory repertoires showed no such pattern.

This CDR3 is 13 amino acids long. The germline V and J ends were trimmed by 2 bases and 2 bases, with 6 bases remaining between them. CDR1 is SEHNR and CDR2 is FQNEAQ in the germline V gene (reference sequence). All donors comprised healthy Caucasians. TCRdb passed the 5' RACE reads through MiXCR, listing each CDR3 protein once. Here the sample spans a few hundred thousand distinct CDR3 sequences, over 8.5% being singletons. Another study also made use of these data, one on yellow fever vaccine responses in identical twins.

This TCR was recovered from a woman aged 18-29 years in good health. The chain joins TRBV7-9 to TRBJ1-2, with D unclear. Sequencing was performed on PBMCs. CDR3 in amino acids: CASSLIRNYGYTF. The DNA of the CDR3 is TGTGCCAGCAGCTTAATCCGCAACTATGGCTACACCTTC.